This T cell receptor (beta chain) emerged from a study of vaccination effects on CD4 cells after COVID-19. Study-level background: Two-dose vaccination with either BNT162b2 or mRNA-1273 was given to the participants. Samples were given by two convalescent patients 16 days and one week before vaccination.

Germline lookup yields CDR1 SGHTA and CDR2 FQGTGA. Unmatched junction bases numbered 3, after V lost 5 bases and J lost 4 bases. The CDR3 is 13 residues long. Study-wide points: Convalescent post-vaccine spike-reactive clones were mostly newly vaccine-induced.

The table lists this clone with many counts. Its target is not known. ViraFEST assay sequencing came after antigen-specific CD4+ T cells were expanded with viral peptide pools. It was after roughly ten days of culture that CD4+ T cells were isolated. The person had a PCR-confirmed SARS-CoV-2 infection during March to December 2020. Profiling relied on immunoSEQ multiplex PCR, and the TCRdb table lists in-frame clones only, not all of them. The sample contains tens of thousands of clones, approximately 73% of which appear only once. The source material was CD4+ T cells from PBMCs cultured with a peptide pool, sampled before COVID-19 vaccination. The TCR sequence derives from a human donor who had a prior SARS-CoV-2 infection. The genes are TRBV7-3 and TRBJ1-2; 8 nucleotides match TRBD1. This chain's CDR3 is CASSPTGGYGYTF. The DNA for the CDR3 is TGTGCCAGCAGCCCCACAGGGGGCTATGGCTACACCTTC. Using reference TRBV7-3 and TRBJ1-2 for the parts outside the CDR3, the full variable domain is GAGVSQTPSNKVTEKGKYVELRCDPISGHTALYWYRQSLGQGPEFLIYFQGTGAADDSGLPNDRFFAVRPEGSVSTLKIQRTERGDSAVYLCASSPTGGYGYTFGSGTRLTVV.